This entry lists 18 T cell receptor beta chains sequenced from one sample in a study of graft-versus-host responses after intestinal transplantation. Antigens of these TCRs are unknown. The protocol was immunoSEQ multiplex PCR, while the TCRdb copy is restricted to in-frame clones and leaves out a portion. The table shows 85,000 to 90,000 clones, with approximately 87% occurring only once. Sequences were derived from unstimulated CD4+ T cells sorted from spleen or lymph node cells, sampled before intestinal transplant. These TCRs come from a human donor who received an intestinal transplant.

V usage is TRBV10-1 and J usage is TRBJ1-2, with a weak D call TRBD1 (6 bases). The CDR3 has 13 residues. Trimming pared 5 bases from V and 4 bases from J, leaving 11 bases between. From germline, CDR1 is WNHNN and CDR2 SYGVQD (reference sequence). CDR3 loop: CASSYGQSYGYTF. The CDR3 DNA reads TGCGCCAGCAGTTATGGACAGAGCTATGGCTACACCTTC.

This clone was seen a handful of times. The chain carries TRBV6-5 and TRBJ2-7; no firm D call. V dropped 4 bases and J dropped 3 bases, with 7 bases sitting between them. The CDR3 is 12 amino acids. Germline V gene lookup returns CDR1 MNHEY and CDR2 SVGAGI. In DNA, the CDR3 is TGTGCCAGCAGTTCCCCCCTCTACGAGCAGTACTTC. This translates into CASSSPLYEQYF.

The chain employs TRBV19 and TRBJ1-5; D may be TRBD1 (5 bases). The CDR3 runs 16 residues. The germline V and J ends were trimmed by 9 bases and 0 bases, with 18 bases remaining between them. Germline-derived CDR1 and CDR2 are LNHDA and SQIVND (reference sequence). CDR3 nucleotides: TGTGCCAGCCCCTGGGCAGGGCATTATAGCAATCAGCCCCAGCATTTT. Its protein is CASPWAGHYSNQPQHF.

The chain has TRBV11-3 and TRBJ2-7; TRBD2 matches at 7 bases. The CDR3 runs 15 residues. The junction had 8 bases not matched to a gene; V was cut back by 4 bases and J by 2 bases. Germline values: CDR1 SGHNT, CDR2 YENEEA. CDR3 DNA: TGTGCCAGCAGCTCTCCGGGACTATTAGCCTACGAGCAGTACTTC. It specifies CASSSPGLLAYEQYF.

The chain uses TRBV7-3 and TRBJ2-7; 7 bases are shared with TRBD2. Unmatched junction bases numbered 7, after V lost 2 bases and J lost 3 bases. Germline V gene data show CDR1 as SGHTA and CDR2 as FQGTGA. This CDR3 comprises 15 residues. The CDR3 DNA sequence: TGTGCCAGCAGCTTATTGGGAGGGGTGGGCTACGAGCAGTACTTC. This sequence encodes CASSLLGGVGYEQYF. Variable domain in full (rest from reference TRBV7-3 and TRBJ2-7): GAGVSQTPSNKVTEKGKYVELRCDPISGHTALYWYRQSLGQGPEFLIYFQGTGAADDSGLPNDRFFAVRPEGSVSTLKIQRTERGDSAVYLCASSLLGGVGYEQYFGPGTRLTVT.

The genes are TRBV19 and TRBJ2-1; perhaps TRBD2 as D (10 bases). Germline V gives CDR1 LNHDA, CDR2 SQIVND (reference sequence). This CDR3 has 20 residues. The ends were cut back, 4 bases at V and 4 bases at J, with 29 bases in the middle. DNA of the CDR3: TGTGCCAGTAGTAAAAGACAGGGGGTGGCTAGCGGGGGCTTATACAATGAGCAGTTCTTC. Translating it yields CASSKRQGVASGGLYNEQFF.

This clone appeared a single time. The gene calls are TRBV6-6 and TRBJ2-5; D gene ambiguous. The assigned J gene may be wrong: the sequence end matches TRBJ2-7 better. This CDR3 comprises 14 residues. From germline, CDR1 is MNHNY and CDR2 SVGAGI (reference sequence). Written as DNA, the CDR3 is TGTGCCAGCGTTGCTGCTCTGGTGGGCTACGAGCAGTACTTC. As protein: CASVAALVGYEQYF.

This rearrangement joins TRBV7-8 to TRBJ1-6, with D uncertain. V dropped 1 base and J dropped 0 bases, with 10 bases sitting between them. CDR1 is SGHVS and CDR2 is FQNEAQ in the germline V gene. The CDR3 is made up of 17 amino acids. CDR3 protein: CASSLVARGSYNSPLHF. The DNA for the CDR3 is TGTGCCAGCAGCTTAGTGGCCCGGGGCTCCTATAATTCACCCCTCCACTTT.

This clone appeared a few times. The genes are TRBV6-6 and TRBJ1-5; TRBD1 matches at 8 bases. The V segment lost 11 bases and the J segment 4 bases; nucleotides outside the gene matches: 13. CDR3 size: 15 residues. Germline CDR1 MNHNY, CDR2 SVGAGI (reference sequence). The CDR3 DNA is TGTGCCGCCCGTCCCGGGACAGGACATAATCAGCCCCAGCATTTT. Its translation is CAARPGTGHNQPQHF.

In this sample, this clone turned up once. This rearrangement joins TRBV5-1 to TRBJ2-1; 8 positions agree with TRBD2. The CDR3 totals 15 residues. The junction had 9 bases not matched to a gene; V was cut back by 4 bases and J by 6 bases. Per the germline V gene, CDR1 is SGHRS and CDR2 is YFSETQ. The CDR3 protein is CASSDPSGGGNEQFF. In nucleotides, the CDR3 is TGCGCCAGCAGCGATCCAAGCGGGGGTGGCAATGAGCAGTTCTTC. The variable domain in full, completed from reference TRBV5-1 and TRBJ2-1, reads KAGVTQTPRYLIKTRGQQVTLSCSPISGHRSVSWYQQTPGQGLQFLFEYFSETQRNKGNFPGRFSGRQFSNSRSEMNVSTLELGDSALYLCASSDPSGGGNEQFFGPGTRLTVL.

The chain uses TRBV5-1 and TRBJ1-3; D not certain. Trimming left V 2 bases short and J 0 bases short, with 15 bases between. Per germline, CDR1 SGHRS and CDR2 YFSETQ. This CDR3 comprises 17 residues. In DNA, the CDR3 is TGCGCCAGCAGCTTATCGGGCCAGGAGGGCTCTGGAAACACCATATATTTT. It codes for CASSLSGQEGSGNTIYF.

The chain recombines TRBV7-9 with TRBJ1-3, with a weak D call TRBD1 (5 bases). Trimming took 7 bases from V and 0 from J, leaving 16 bases between them. There are 16 residues in the CDR3. Germline assignment: CDR1 SEHNR and CDR2 FQNEAQ (reference sequence). CDR3 residues: CASILGAGISGNTIYF. CDR3 in DNA: TGTGCCAGCATCCTAGGGGCAGGGATCTCTGGAAACACCATATATTTT.

The V call is TRBV7-3, the J call TRBJ2-7; 9 nucleotides line up with TRBD1. The CDR3 runs to 15 residues. V trimming: 5 bases; J trimming: 5 bases; junction bases outside the gene matches: 10. Looked up from germline, CDR1 is SGHTA and CDR2 is FQGTGA. CDR3 loop: CASSLGPDRGHEQYF. CDR3 bases: TGTGCCAGCAGCCTAGGACCGGACAGGGGCCACGAGCAGTACTTC.

The sample holds one count of this clone. The rearrangement uses TRBV18 and TRBJ2-1, with a tentative D call TRBD2 (5 bases). The CDR3 has 13 residues. The V gene's germline CDR1 is KGHSH and CDR2 LQKENI. Trimming shortened V by 3 bases and J by 8 bases, and 11 bases separated the two germline ends. CDR3 coding DNA: TGTGCCAGCTCACCGCTTGAGGGCGATGAGCAGTTCTTC. It encodes CASSPLEGDEQFF.

The V gene is TRBV19, the J gene TRBJ1-5; tentative D call: TRBD1 (5 bases). The CDR3 contains 14 residues. Trimming shortened V by 3 bases and J by 7 bases, and 13 bases separated the two germline ends. Germline V gene sequence: CDR1 LNHDA, CDR2 SQIVND (reference sequence). The CDR3 DNA reads as TGTGCCAGTAGTATCGGCAGGGAGGGACAGCCCCAGCATTTT. It yields the protein CASSIGREGQPQHF. Full variable domain (remainder filled in from reference TRBV19 and TRBJ1-5): DGGITQSPKYLFRKEGQNVTLSCEQNLNHDAMYWYRQDPGQGLRLIYYSQIVNDFQKGDIAEGYSVSREKKESFPLTVTSAQKNPTAFYLCASSIGREGQPQHFGDGTRLSIL.

The chain recombines TRBV7-2 with TRBJ1-2; 7 bases map to TRBD1. V shed 5 bases and J 8 bases; nucleotides not matched to a gene: 5. Germline values: CDR1 SGHTA, CDR2 FQGNSA. The CDR3 extends over 12 amino acids. The chain's CDR3 is CASSAQGGGYTF. The DNA for the CDR3 is TGTGCCAGCAGCGCCCAAGGGGGCGGCTACACCTTC.

The gene calls are TRBV18 and TRBJ2-7; D is perhaps TRBD1 (5 bases). Trimming cost V 6 bases and J 4 bases, with 10 bases left between them. Germline V lookup: CDR1 KGHSH, CDR2 LQKENI. The CDR3 is made up of 12 amino acids. In nucleotides, the CDR3 is TGTGCCAGCTCCGCAGGGCAGTACGAGCAGTACTTC. Translated: CASSAGQYEQYF.

This sequence joins TRBV4-1 and TRBJ2-7, with a weak D call TRBD2 (6 bases). The germline V and J ends were trimmed by 6 bases and 0 bases, with 12 bases remaining between them. Germline CDR1 MGHRA, CDR2 YSYEKL. There are 14 residues in the CDR3. The CDR3 spells CASSLSDYSYEQYF. The CDR3 nucleotides read TGCGCCAGCAGTCTTTCGGACTACTCCTACGAGCAGTACTTC.